This record concerns one T cell receptor beta chain sequence. Its antigen is undetermined. These data are taken from a study of shared clonotypes between healthy human individuals. TCRdb keeps only in-frame clones here, not all; method: immunoSEQ multiplex PCR. The sample records 2 million to 2.5 million clones, roughly 90% being singletons. Whole-study results and caveats: Sample collection involved blood only; tissue repertoires are likely different.

This CDR3 spans 19 amino acids. The sequence came from a man aged 18 to 29 in good health. Some clones in this sample may be carry-over from other donors' samples. V and J are TRBV21-1 and TRBJ2-7; the listed D gene, TRBD2, was not tested against the DNA. TRBV21-1 is classified as a pseudogene. Sequencing used naive CD4+ T cells from PBMCs. As for subset: CD45RA+ positively selected. This chain's CDR3 is CASSLPGQKASGSSYEQYF. The CDR3 DNA reads as TGTGCCAGCAGCCTTCCTGGACAGAAGGCTAGCGGGAGCTCCTACGAGCAGTACTTC.